This entry concerns a single TCR beta chain. The data were taken from a study of control samples from healthy donors and cancer patients. Sequencing was performed with immunoSEQ multiplex PCR; in TCRdb, only in-frame clones are kept and a portion is missing. The table records around 130,000 clones, around 90% of them present only once. The sequence derives from a man aged 18-30 years in good health. The sample consisted of blood.

The CDR3 here is CASSPLASGGETQYF. CDR3 bases: TGCGCCAGCAGCCCCCTTGCTAGCGGGGGAGAGACCCAGTACTTC. The J gene is TRBJ2-5, the V gene TRBV5-1; 10 bases agree with TRBD2. Germline V gene lookup returns CDR1 SGHRS and CDR2 YFSETQ. The CDR3 length is 15 residues. J gave up 4 bases and V 4 bases, and 7 bases lay outside the gene matches. Full variable domain (missing parts from reference TRBV5-1 and TRBJ2-5): KAGVTQTPRYLIKTRGQQVTLSCSPISGHRSVSWYQQTPGQGLQFLFEYFSETQRNKGNFPGRFSGRQFSNSRSEMNVSTLELGDSALYLCASSPLASGGETQYFGPGTRLLVL.